These T cell receptor beta chains were read from a single sample in a study of T cells after yellow fever vaccination. Each CDR3 protein is one row after TCRdb ran MiXCR on the 5' RACE reads. The table shows around 550,000 distinct CDR3 sequences, with less than 20% occurring only once. This sample comprised PBMCs, obtained 15 days after the yellow fever booster vaccination. These TCRs come from a man between 25 and 39 years old who received the YFV17D yellow fever vaccine. Each CDR3 is given with its conserved first and last residue. A D gene is named only where the DNA matches it firmly. Rows may omit the clone size; those that give it use once, few, many or a size class.

-,-,TRBV10-2,TRBJ2-3,TGCGCCAGCAGTGACCCCCTAGCCGGAGGAGCAGATACGCAGTATTTT,CASSDPLAGGADTQYF
-,many,TRBV5-1,TRBJ1-5,TGCGCCAGCAGCTTGGATCTGGCCGGACAGCCCCAGCATTTT,CASSLDLAGQPQHF
-,-,TRBV24-1,TRBJ2-6,TGTGCCACCAGAGACGGGGCCAACGTCCTGACTTTC,CATRDGANVLTF
-,few,TRBV10-3,TRBJ2-5,TGTGCCATCAGTGACAGCGTCGAGACCCAGTACTTC,CAISDSVETQYF
-,-,TRBV10-3,TRBJ2-1,TGTGCCATCTCCCAGGGACGCGGGTCTTACAATGAGCAGTTCTTC,CAISQGRGSYNEQFF
-,few,TRBV19,TRBJ2-3,TGTGCCAGTACCACGGGTGTCACAGATACGCAGTATTTT,CASTTGVTDTQYF
-,few,TRBV5-1,TRBJ2-2,TGCGCCAGCAGCTCCCAAAAAGGTCCTGATACCGGGGAGCTGTTTTTT,CASSSQKGPDTGELFF
TRBD2,-,TRBV20-1,TRBJ2-3,TGCAGTGCTAGTAAAGAACTAGCGGGAGTTCCAGATACGCAGTATTTT,CSASKELAGVPDTQYF
TRBD1,-,TRBV20-1,TRBJ1-6,TGCAGTGCTCTTCAGGGACAGCCGAATTCACCCCTCCACTTT,CSALQGQPNSPLHF
-,many,TRBV27,TRBJ2-1,TGTGCCAGCAGTTCCGTGGGTGAGCAGTTCTTC,CASSSVGEQFF
TRBD2,-,TRBV5-6,TRBJ2-7,TGTGCCAGCAGCTTACTAGCGGGACGAGACTACGAGCAGTACTTC,CASSLLAGRDYEQYF
-,-,TRBV6-1,TRBJ2-5,TGTGCCAGCAGTCCCCTAGCGCAGTTGAGTTCGGAGACCCAGTACTTC,CASSPLAQLSSETQYF
-,few,TRBV7-9,TRBJ1-2,TGTGCCAGCAGCTTGTTCGGGAGGGGAAGCTATGGCTACACCTTC,CASSLFGRGSYGYTF
-,few,TRBV5-1,TRBJ2-7,TGCGCCAGTAAAACGGGAGAATGGGCCGAGCAGTACTTC,CASKTGEWAEQYF
-,-,TRBV30,TRBJ1-6,TGTGTCGCACGACCCGGGACTGATAATTCACCCCTCCACTTT,CVARPGTDNSPLHF
TRBD1,-,TRBV28,TRBJ2-1,TGTGCCAGCAGGGACAGGCGACACAATGAGCAGTTCTTC,CASRDRRHNEQFF
-,-,TRBV19,TRBJ2-3,TGTGCCAGTATGGTGGGAGGTACAGATACGCAGTATTTT,CASMVGGTDTQYF
-,-,TRBV18,TRBJ1-5,TGTGCCAGCTCACCACCGGGTAGAGGAGGTAGCGTTCAGCCCCAGCATTTT,CASSPPGRGGSVQPQHF
TRBD1,few,TRBV12-3/TRBV12-4,TRBJ1-5,TGTGCCAGCAGGCCGACAGGGAAGGAGGCCCAGCATTTT,CASRPTGKEAQHF
-,many,TRBV7-2,TRBJ2-5,TGTGCCAGCAGCTTACGGGGGGCCCAAGAGACCCAGTACTTC,CASSLRGAQETQYF
-,-,TRBV29-1,TRBJ2-1,TGCAGCGTTGATCGCCATGAGCAGTTCTTC,CSVDRHEQFF
TRBD2,few,TRBV5-1,TRBJ2-5,TGCGCCAGCAGCTTGGGCCGTTGGGAGCGGGAGAAGGAGACCCAGTACTTC,CASSLGRWEREKETQYF
-,-,TRBV20-1,TRBJ2-1,TGCAGTGCTATTCCTTTGGGCTACAATGAGCAGTTCTTC,CSAIPLGYNEQFF
-,-,TRBV11-2,TRBJ2-1,TGTGCCAGCAGCTTAGATCGTCGGGACAATGAGCAGTTCTTC,CASSLDRRDNEQFF
-,few,TRBV5-1,TRBJ2-7,TGCGCCAGCAGCTTGGCCCGGGGCTCCTCCTACGAGCAGTACTTC,CASSLARGSSYEQYF
TRBD1,few,TRBV29-1,TRBJ2-3,TGCAGCGTTGAAGAAGGGGACAGGGGCCTATTTGATACGCAGTATTTT,CSVEEGDRGLFDTQYF
TRBD1,-,TRBV6-5,TRBJ2-2,TGTGCCAGCAGTTACACTTACCCCGGACAGGACACCGGGGAGCTGTTTTTT,CASSYTYPGQDTGELFF
-,few,TRBV7-7,TRBJ2-2,TGTGCTAGCAGCTCGAGCTGGGCCGTGAACACCGGGGAGCTGTTTTTT,CASSSSWAVNTGELFF
TRBD2,-,TRBV5-4,TRBJ2-4,TGTGCCAGCAGCCGGGGACTAGCGGGAGAGGGGGGAAACATTCAGTACTTC,CASSRGLAGEGGNIQYF
-,few,TRBV3-1,TRBJ2-1,TGTGCCAGCAGCCCTGTGAAGCGGAACTACAATGAGCAGTTCTTC,CASSPVKRNYNEQFF
-,once,TRBV20-1,TRBJ2-7,TGCAGTGCCACGCGGGTCTCGTTCTACGAGCAGTACTTC,CSATRVSFYEQYF
-,-,TRBV7-2,TRBJ2-1,TGTGCCAGCAGCCCCTACAGCTACTCCTACAATGAGCAGTTCTTC,CASSPYSYSYNEQFF
-,-,TRBV6-1,TRBJ2-2,TGTGCCAGCAGTGTCCGGACGAACACCGGGGAGCTGTTTTTT,CASSVRTNTGELFF
-,-,TRBV20-1,TRBJ2-5,TGCAGTGCTAGCCCTTCGGGGGGGACAGGCCCTTGGGAGACCCAGTACTTC,CSASPSGGTGPWETQYF
-,few,TRBV7-2,TRBJ2-5,TGTGCCAGCAGCTCCCCGAGGGGACTGGAGACCCAGTACTTC,CASSSPRGLETQYF
-,-,TRBV27,TRBJ2-5,TGTGCCAGCAGTTTATCGAGCCGCGGGGCCCAAGAGACCCAGTACTTC,CASSLSSRGAQETQYF
TRBD1,-,TRBV30,TRBJ1-4,TGTGCCTGGAGTACGGGACAGCCCGGTGGTGAAAAACTGTTTTTT,CAWSTGQPGGEKLFF
-,few,TRBV12-3/TRBV12-4,TRBJ2-2,TGTGCCAGCCTTTGGGGGGCGCCTAACGGGGAGCTGTTTTTT,CASLWGAPNGELFF
-,once,TRBV12-3/TRBV12-4,TRBJ2-4,TGTGCCAGCAGCCCCTCCGGGACACCCAGGTACATTCAGTACTTC,CASSPSGTPRYIQYF
-,many,TRBV6-1,TRBJ2-1,TGTGCCAGCAGAGAATTCTACGGGTCAGATCTTAATGAGCAGTTCTTC,CASREFYGSDLNEQFF
TRBD2,-,TRBV29-1,TRBJ2-1,TGCAGCTTGCCGGGACTAGAAATAAATGAGCAGTTCTTC,CSLPGLEINEQFF
-,-,TRBV7-2,TRBJ2-7,TGTGCCAGCAGCTTGATTCTAGAGTCGAGCTCCTACGAGCAGTACTTC,CASSLILESSSYEQYF